The 20 T cell receptor beta chains listed next were all sequenced from one sample in a study of shared clonotypes between healthy human individuals. Produced via immunoSEQ multiplex PCR; TCRdb's table is partial and in-frame only. The data contain 600,000 to 800,000 clones, roughly 72% of them singletons. Sequencing was done on a sample of memory CD4+ T cells sorted from blood. Subset here: CD45RA-negative fraction. The receptors come from a woman in her thirties in good health.

The chain recombines TRBV2 with TRBJ1-5; a weak D match, TRBD1 (5 bases). V dropped 3 bases and J dropped 5 bases, with 11 bases sitting between them. The CDR3 covers 14 residues. Germline CDR1 reads SNHLY; CDR2 reads FYNNEI. In DNA, the CDR3 is TGTGCCAGCAGTGATCGGTCAGGGTATCAGCCCCAGCATTTT. This codes for CASSDRSGYQPQHF.

The chain links TRBV7-7 to TRBJ2-5, with TRBD2 as a possible D gene (5 bases). The CDR3 runs to 15 residues. V gave up 4 bases and J gave up 2 bases, with 14 bases separating them. Germline CDR1 is SSHAT and CDR2 is FNYEAQ (reference sequence). CDR3 sequence: CASSSQLGPQETQYF. CDR3 sequence (DNA): TGTGCCAGCAGCTCGCAACTAGGGCCTCAAGAGACCCAGTACTTC.

The chain uses TRBV7-2 and TRBJ1-5; D is ambiguous. V was trimmed by 4 bases and J by 11 bases, leaving 12 bases between them. CDR3 length: 12 residues. Germline CDR1 and CDR2: SGHTA and FQGNSA. The CDR3 sequence: CASSSSLSAQHF. The CDR3 DNA reads TGTGCCAGCAGCTCCAGTCTATCAGCCCAGCATTTT.

The gene calls are TRBV4-1 and TRBJ1-2; no firm D call. The CDR3 sequence is 15 residues long. The V and J ends lost 4 bases and 5 bases respectively, with 17 bases between them. Germline lookup yields CDR1 MGHRA and CDR2 YSYEKL. This CDR3 is CASSLSRASTYGYTF. The CDR3, as DNA: TGCGCCAGCAGCCTTTCCCGGGCCAGTACGTATGGCTACACCTTC.

The chain joins TRBV6-5 to TRBJ2-7; no firm D call. Between the trimmed V and J ends, which lost 2 bases and 4 bases, there was a span of 3 bases. CDR3 length: 11 amino acids. Germline assignment: CDR1 MNHEY and CDR2 SVGAGI. The CDR3 protein is CASSYAYEQYF. The CDR3 DNA sequence: TGTGCCAGCAGTTACGCGTACGAGCAGTACTTC.

CDR3 protein: CASSPFRELQETQYF. CDR3 nucleotides: TGTGCCAGCTCACCGTTCCGCGAACTTCAAGAGACCCAGTACTTC. The rearrangement uses TRBV18 and TRBJ2-5; D gene unclear. The CDR3 loop spans 15 amino acids. V lost 3 bases to trimming and J lost 2 bases, with 13 bases between them. From germline, CDR1 is KGHSH and CDR2 LQKENI.

The chain has TRBV28 and TRBJ1-2; a weak D match, TRBD1 (5 bases). Germline V lookup: CDR1 MDHEN, CDR2 SYDVKM. CDR3 size: 16 residues. V lost 2 bases to trimming and J lost 9 bases, with 22 bases between them. The CDR3 reads CASSLTYGKLRESYTF. The CDR3 region has the DNA TGTGCCAGCAGTTTAACTTACGGCAAACTCAGGGAAAGCTACACCTTC.

V usage is TRBV11-2 and J usage is TRBJ2-2; 9 nucleotides align to TRBD2. Trimming cost V 3 bases and J 4 bases; bases outside gene matches: 6. Germline assignment: CDR1 SGHAT and CDR2 FQNNGV. The CDR3 sequence is 16 residues long. CDR3 amino acids: CASSLEAGGATGELFF. In nucleotides, the CDR3 is TGTGCCAGCAGCTTGGAAGCGGGAGGTGCCACCGGGGAGCTGTTTTTT.

V is TRBV7-7 and J is TRBJ2-2, with D tentatively TRBD2 (5 bases). Trimming removed 4 bases at V and 5 bases at J, with 11 bases between. Germline CDR1 SSHAT, CDR2 FNYEAQ (reference sequence). The CDR3 is 14 amino acids. This chain's CDR3 is CASSSSTGTGELFF. As DNA, the CDR3 is TGTGCCAGCAGCTCATCCACGGGGACCGGGGAGCTGTTTTTT. Supplemented by reference TRBV7-7 and TRBJ2-2, the full variable domain reads GAGVSQSPRYKVTKRGQDVTLRCDPISSHATLYWYQQALGQGPEFLTYFNYEAQPDKSGLPSDRFSAERPEGSISTLTIQRTEQRDSAMYRCASSSSTGTGELFFGEGSRLTVL.

This clone was observed a few times. The chain has TRBV7-8 and TRBJ1-2; weak D call: TRBD1 (6 bases). V lost 1 base to trimming and J lost 4 bases, with 22 bases between them. Germline loops: CDR1 SGHVS, CDR2 FQNEAQ. This CDR3 contains 18 residues. The CDR3 here is CASSLGWGGDTSAYGYTF. For the CDR3, the DNA is TGTGCCAGCAGCTTAGGCTGGGGGGGGGACACCAGTGCCTATGGCTACACCTTC. The full variable domain, completed using reference TRBV7-8 and TRBJ1-2, is GAGVSQSPRYKVAKRGQDVALRCDPISGHVSLFWYQQALGQGPEFLTYFQNEAQLDKSGLPSDRFFAERPEGSVSTLKIQRTQQEDSAVYLCASSLGWGGDTSAYGYTFGSGTRLTVV.

J is TRBJ2-1 and V is TRBV11-3; D is unclear. Germline loops: CDR1 SGHNT, CDR2 YENEEA. V lost 3 bases to trimming and J lost 0 bases, with 6 bases between them. The CDR3 contains 14 residues. The DNA of the CDR3 is TGTGCCAGCAGCTTTTCGAGCTCCTACAATGAGCAGTTCTTC. This encodes CASSFSSSYNEQFF.

The chain joins TRBV28 to TRBJ1-3; D unresolved. Germline CDR1 MDHEN, CDR2 SYDVKM. V was clipped by 6 bases and J by 1 base, with 13 bases between them. The CDR3 sequence is 15 residues long. The CDR3 sequence: CASSSFVGSGNTIYF. The CDR3 region has the DNA TGTGCCAGCAGCAGTTTTGTAGGGTCTGGAAACACCATATATTTT.

The chain links TRBV7-3 to TRBJ2-6; TRBD2 might be the D (5 bases). The CDR3 contains 15 residues. CDR1 SGHTA and CDR2 FQGTGA come from the germline V gene. V was clipped by 5 bases and J by 0 bases, with 8 bases between them. This chain's CDR3 is CASSPGVSGANVLTF. The CDR3, as DNA: TGTGCCAGCAGCCCCGGGGTCTCTGGGGCCAACGTCCTGACTTTC.

This clone was recorded a few times. Other DNA variants within this sample encode the same CDR3. The rearrangement joins TRBV20-1 to TRBJ2-7; no definite D call. Germline V gives CDR1 DFQATT, CDR2 SNEGSKA (reference sequence). This CDR3 has 11 residues. V lost 3 bases to trimming and J lost 5 bases, with 8 bases between them. The CDR3 loop reads CSASRDHEQYF. CDR3 nucleotides: TGCAGTGCTAGTCGAGACCACGAGCAGTACTTC.

This chain links TRBV19 with TRBJ1-2, with D possibly TRBD1 on 5 matching bases. With 5 bases removed from V and 5 bases from J, the gap between germline ends came to 15 bases. This CDR3 is built from 14 residues. In germline, CDR1 is LNHDA, CDR2 SQIVND (reference sequence). CDR3 in DNA: TGTGCCAGTAGTGATTCCGGGACTTGGTATGGCTACACCTTC. It translates to CASSDSGTWYGYTF.

This sequence joins TRBV5-4 and TRBJ1-2, with D possibly TRBD1 on 5 matching bases. The CDR3 runs to 15 residues. Trimming took off 1 base at V and 6 bases at J, with 16 bases between the two ends. The germline V gene has CDR1 SGHNT and CDR2 YYREEE (reference sequence). In nucleotides, the CDR3 is TGTGCCAGCAGCTTGTTTGGGCGGGGCGTTAATGGCTACACCTTC. It is translated as CASSLFGRGVNGYTF.

This clone was seen many times. The chain joins TRBV5-1 to TRBJ1-5, with TRBD1 matching 7 bases. The germline V gene encodes CDR1 SGHRS and CDR2 YFSETQ. J lost 5 bases, V lost 5 bases, and 10 bases had no gene match. The CDR3 is 15 residues long. The CDR3 nucleotides are TGCGCCAGCAGACAAGTCACAGGGGTTGATCAGCCCCAGCATTTT. It is translated as CASRQVTGVDQPQHF.

This clone occurred many times. The gene calls are TRBV4-1 and TRBJ1-2, with 9 positions matching TRBD1. In germline, CDR1 is MGHRA, CDR2 YSYEKL. This CDR3 has 14 residues. The trim removed 4 bases at V and 0 bases at J, leaving 0 bases unmatched. CDR3 loop: CASSRDRANYGYTF. Here the CDR3 DNA reads TGCGCCAGCAGCCGGGACAGGGCTAACTATGGCTACACCTTC.

There are a few counts of this clone. The J gene is TRBJ2-3, the V gene TRBV30; no clear D. Trimming cost V 6 bases and J 0 bases, with 16 bases left between them. Per the germline V gene, CDR1 is GTSNPN and CDR2 is SVGIG (reference sequence). The CDR3 runs 15 residues. The CDR3 region has the DNA TGTGCCTGTCATCGGTCTGGAGTAAGCACAGATACGCAGTATTTT. This translates into CACHRSGVSTDTQYF.

The V gene is TRBV5-1, the J gene TRBJ2-1; TRBD2 agrees at 10 bases. With V trimmed by 2 bases and J by 2 bases, 4 bases remained unmatched. Germline-derived CDR1 and CDR2 are SGHRS and YFSETQ. This CDR3 is built from 16 residues. CDR3 sequence reads: CASSLHGLAAYNEQFF. The CDR3 bases are TGCGCCAGCAGCTTACACGGACTAGCGGCCTACAATGAGCAGTTCTTC.